The clone carrying this TCR beta chain has only a few counts. The second PCR ran roughly 7 to 11 cycles with a sample-barcoded 5' primer and J-beta primers. TCRdb re-analysed the 5' RACE reads in MiXCR, keeping a single row per CDR3 protein. The sample shows about 1.4 million distinct CDR3 sequences, approximately 59% of them seen only once. Total RNA extracted from each sample amounted to at least 5.5 micrograms. This CDR3 spans 13 amino acids. CDR1 and CDR2 from the germline V gene are DFQATT and SNEGSKA (reference sequence). This sample was included in a study of blood T cells in healthy people across ages.

The sequence derives from a man between 18 and 35 years old in good health. J is TRBJ2-5 and V is TRBV20-1; D gene unclear. With the DNA end fitting TRBJ2-7 better, the J assignment may be wrong. Material: blood. CDR3 sequence reads: CSASLPNDFEQYF. The CDR3 DNA reads as TGCAGTGCTAGTCTCCCCAATGACTTCGAGCAGTACTTC.